This T cell receptor beta chain originates from a study of blood T cell repertoires in COVID-19. Study in general: PBMCs, B-cell-depleted T cells, or T cells were the source of the cDNA or gDNA that made up the material.

The CDR3 is 14 residues long. Germline V gene data show CDR1 as LNHNV and CDR2 as YYDKDF (reference sequence). V was trimmed by 3 bases and J by 0 bases, leaving 8 bases between them. Sequencing was performed with immunoSEQ multiplex PCR; in TCRdb, only in-frame clones are kept and a portion is missing. In the table there are roughly 300,000 clones, 86% of which are singletons. This receptor was taken from a young man who had recovered from COVID-19. The chain has TRBV15 and TRBJ1-2, with D unclear. What was sequenced was PBMCs or T cells enriched from blood (not recorded which). CDR3 region: CATSSRGANYGYTF. In nucleotides, the CDR3 is TGTGCCACCAGCAGTCGCGGAGCTAACTATGGCTACACCTTC.